The rows below give T cell receptor beta chains drawn from one sample of a study of CD8 T cell repertoires and HIV-1 epitope variants. Sequencing used immunoSEQ multiplex PCR; TCRdb keeps in-frame clones, though not all of them. The table includes some 87,000 clones, more than 65% detected once. Sequencing was performed on uncultured baseline CD8+ T cells from peripheral blood mononuclear cells (PBMCs). These receptors were obtained from a male donor with HIV. The CDR3 runs from the conserved cysteine through the conserved F or W. The D gene is left open where the match is weak. Expanded clones are given a class, and other clones once, few, many or no size at all.

CDR3aa | CDR3nt | v_gene | abundance | d_gene | j_gene
CASSLQGHEQFF | TGTGCCAGCAGTTTGCAGGGACATGAGCAGTTCTTC | TRBV27 | - | - | TRBJ2-1
CASGDTTGGTNEKLFF | TGTGCTAGTGGGGACACTACGGGGGGAACTAATGAAAAACTGTTTTTT | TRBV12-5 | - | - | TRBJ1-4
CASSLGYTEAFF | TGTGCCAGCAGTCTCGGTTACACTGAAGCTTTCTTT | TRBV6-5 | - | - | TRBJ1-1
CASSATPGQGARNEQYF | TGTGCCAGCAGTGCGACGCCGGGACAGGGGGCGAGGAACGAGCAGTACTTC | TRBV6-1 | - | TRBD1 | TRBJ2-7
CASRREGYNSPLHF | TGTGCCAGCAGACGGGAAGGGTATAATTCACCCCTCCACTTT | TRBV6-5 | - | - | TRBJ1-6
CASSSRLAGGGETQYF | TGCGCCAGCAGCTCTCGACTAGCGGGGGGTGGAGAGACCCAGTACTTC | TRBV5-1 | - | TRBD2 | TRBJ2-5
CASSFEGGLYNEQFF | TGTGCCAGCAGTTTTGAAGGAGGCCTCTACAATGAGCAGTTCTTC | TRBV28 | - | - | TRBJ2-1
CASSMEWDIEMPGANVLTF | TGTGCCAGTAGTATGGAGTGGGACATTGAGATGCCTGGGGCCAACGTCCTGACTTTC | TRBV19 | - | - | TRBJ2-6
CASSLSGGAQFF | TGTGCCAGCAGTTTAAGCGGGGGGGCCCAGTTCTTC | TRBV28 | - | TRBD2 | TRBJ2-1
CASSPRAGPYEQYF | TGTGCCAGCAGCCCGAGGGCAGGGCCCTACGAGCAGTACTTC | TRBV7-2 | - | - | TRBJ2-7
CASSLLDRAQETQYF | TGTGCCAGCAGTTTACTGGACAGGGCTCAAGAGACCCAGTACTTC | TRBV28 | - | TRBD1 | TRBJ2-5
CASSLGSSGANVLTF | TGTGCCAGCAGTCTCGGCAGCTCTGGGGCCAACGTCCTGACTTTC | TRBV28 | few | - | TRBJ2-6
CASSSLGTGVGEQYF | TGTGCCAGCAGCTCCCTCGGGACAGGGGTCGGCGAGCAGTACTTC | TRBV4-2 | - | TRBD1 | TRBJ2-7
CASSLNQGGYGYTF | TGTGCCAGCAGCTTGAACCAGGGTGGCTATGGCTACACCTTC | TRBV5-4 | once | - | TRBJ1-2
CASSEYTEAFF | TGTGCCAGCAGTGAGTACACTGAAGCTTTCTTT | TRBV2 | - | - | TRBJ1-1
CASSPGETQYF | TGTGCCAGCTCACCGGGTGAGACCCAGTACTTC | TRBV18 | - | - | TRBJ2-5